These 24 T cell receptor beta chains share one sample of origin, sequenced in a study of PD-L1 blockade in urothelial cancer. Time point here: pretreatment peripheral blood. Profiling relied on immunoSEQ multiplex PCR, and the TCRdb table lists in-frame clones only, not all of them. The sample yields 50,000 or so clones, around 80% seen once. This specimen was PBMCs, taken around atezolizumab (anti-PD-L1) treatment. Receptors were obtained from a man aged 65 to 79 with urothelial cancer.

This chain links TRBV7-2 with TRBJ2-7; TRBD2 aligns across 9 bases. V dropped 1 base and J dropped 2; count of bases not matched to a gene: 6. CDR1 is SGHTA, CDR2 FQGNSA, per germline. CDR3 length equals 16 residues. The CDR3 region has the DNA TGTGCCAGCAGCTTAGACGGCGGGGGGGCAACCTACGAGCAGTACTTC. Translation gives CASSLDGGGATYEQYF.

This chain links TRBV10-3 with TRBJ2-7; 7 bases map to TRBD2. Germline-derived CDR1 and CDR2 are ENHRY and SYGVKD. The CDR3 consists of 16 residues. Losses at the gene ends were 2 bases for V and 5 bases for J; bases not matched to a gene: 12. CDR3 region: CAISEPRGGGVNEQYF. The CDR3 DNA reads as TGTGCCATCAGTGAGCCCCGCGGTGGGGGGGTTAACGAGCAGTACTTC.

J is TRBJ2-7 and V is TRBV30; a possible D gene is TRBD1 (5 bases). From germline, CDR1 is GTSNPN and CDR2 SVGIG (reference sequence). CDR3 size: 14 residues. Trimming stripped 7 bases from V and 0 bases from J, with 16 bases between. The CDR3 protein is CASDNPISSYEQYF. For the CDR3, the DNA is TGTGCCTCGGACAACCCCATAAGCTCCTACGAGCAGTACTTC.

V usage is TRBV5-1 and J usage is TRBJ1-1; D may be TRBD1 (6 bases). The length of the CDR3 is 14 residues. Germline values: CDR1 SGHRS, CDR2 YFSETQ. Trimming took 4 bases from V and 1 from J, leaving 11 bases between them. DNA of the CDR3: TGCGCCAGCAGCACCTCGGGACAGAACACTGAAGCTTTCTTT. Translation: CASSTSGQNTEAFF.

CDR3 nucleotide sequence: TGTGCCAGCAGCTCTATAGCGGGGGGGGGCCACAATGAGCAGTTCTTC. Residues: CASSSIAGGGHNEQFF. V gene TRBV5-4 combines with J gene TRBJ2-1; TRBD2 matches 11 bases. The CDR3 spans 16 residues. Germline lookup yields CDR1 SGHNT and CDR2 YYREEE (reference sequence). The V and J ends lost 3 bases and 5 bases, in that order; junction bases with no gene match: 7.

This sequence joins TRBV6-5 and TRBJ1-1; D is possibly TRBD1 (5 bases). The length of the CDR3 is 12 residues. Looked up from germline, CDR1 is MNHEY and CDR2 is SVGAGI. Deletions cut 4 bases from V and 4 bases from J, with 7 bases between. CDR3 protein: CASSSRVTEAFF. The CDR3, as DNA: TGTGCCAGCAGTTCCAGGGTCACTGAAGCTTTCTTT.

This clone showed up just once. The V gene is TRBV7-9, the J gene TRBJ2-7; 9 bases agree with TRBD2. The germline V gene has CDR1 SEHNR and CDR2 FQNEAQ (reference sequence). The length of the CDR3 is 17 residues. V lost 6 bases to trimming and J lost 0 bases; unmatched junction nucleotides: 12. The CDR3 loop reads CASSSPPGTSSSYEQYF. The CDR3, as DNA: TGTGCCAGCAGTTCACCCCCCGGGACTAGCAGCTCCTACGAGCAGTACTTC. The full variable domain, in which reference TRBV7-9 and TRBJ2-7 provide the parts outside the CDR3, is DTGVSQNPRHKITKRGQNVTFRCDPISEHNRLYWYRQTLGQGPEFLTYFQNEAQLEKSRLLSDRFSAERPKGSFSTLEIQRTEQGDSAMYLCASSSPPGTSSSYEQYFGPGTRLTVT.

The chain recombines TRBV19 with TRBJ2-5; TRBD1 aligns across 9 bases. This CDR3 contains 15 residues. Trimming at V came to 3 bases and at J to 6 bases, leaving 8 bases not matched to a gene. Germline loops: CDR1 LNHDA, CDR2 SQIVND (reference sequence). In nucleotides, the CDR3 is TGTGCCAGTAGTATTATCGGGACAGGGACGAAGACCCAGTACTTC. It codes for CASSIIGTGTKTQYF.

The V call is TRBV11-2, the J call TRBJ2-5; TRBD2 matches 8 bases. Germline trimming cut 5 bases from V and 4 bases from J; bases unmatched to any gene: 15. In germline, CDR1 is SGHAT, CDR2 FQNNGV. This CDR3 comprises 17 residues. The CDR3 here is CASSHPLDGGAVETQYF. The CDR3, as DNA: TGTGCCAGCAGCCACCCCCTTGACGGGGGGGCCGTAGAGACCCAGTACTTC. Variable domain in full (rest from reference TRBV11-2 and TRBJ2-5): EAGVAQSPRYKIIEKRQSVAFWCNPISGHATLYWYQQILGQGPKLLIQFQNNGVVDDSQLPKDRFSAERLKGVDSTLKIQPAKLEDSAVYLCASSHPLDGGAVETQYFGPGTRLLVL.

The rearrangement joins TRBV19 to TRBJ1-1; no reliable D call. The germline V and J ends were trimmed by 7 bases and 4 bases, with 13 bases remaining between them. The germline gives CDR1 LNHDA, CDR2 SQIVND (reference sequence). The CDR3 contains 13 residues. The CDR3 DNA reads TGTGCCAGTATTTCGGGGTCGGGCACTGAAGCTTTCTTT. Its translation: CASISGSGTEAFF.

The chain is built from TRBV23-1 and TRBJ2-7, with D possibly TRBD2 on 7 matching bases. Being an ORF, TRBV23-1 has a function that is uncertain. This CDR3 comprises 21 residues. The germline V and J ends were trimmed by 2 bases and 6 bases, with 35 bases remaining between them. CDR3 in amino acids: CASSQMGGEGETRTGVCEQYF. The CDR3 region has the DNA TGCGCCAGCAGTCAAATGGGCGGGGAGGGGGAAACAAGAACCGGGGTTTGCGAGCAGTACTTC.

The gene calls are TRBV2 and TRBJ2-2; no reliable D call. Germline lookup yields CDR1 SNHLY and CDR2 FYNNEI. Trimming took 4 bases from V and 2 from J, leaving 5 bases between them. The CDR3 length is 13 residues. CDR3: CASSVLNTGELFF. The CDR3 DNA follows: TGTGCCAGCAGTGTACTTAACACCGGGGAGCTGTTTTTT.

Here the CDR3 reads CASSLSLGQGAGNQPQHF. Written as DNA, the CDR3 is TGTGCCAGCAGCTTATCCCTGGGACAGGGGGCCGGTAATCAGCCCCAGCATTTT. The rearrangement joins TRBV11-2 to TRBJ1-5; 12 bases are a match to TRBD1. Germline trimming cut 2 bases from V and 4 bases from J; bases unmatched to any gene: 9. CDR3 length equals 18 residues. CDR1 and CDR2 from the germline V gene are SGHAT and FQNNGV.

This clone has just a few counts. The genes are TRBV6-5 and TRBJ1-2; D gene uncertain. CDR1 and CDR2 (germline): MNHEY, SVGAGI. Trimming removed 6 bases from V and 0 bases from J, with 8 bases in between. CDR3 length: 13 residues. This CDR3 reads CASRRDANYGYTF. In nucleotides, the CDR3 is TGTGCCAGCAGAAGAGATGCTAACTATGGCTACACCTTC.

This clone has just a few counts. The chain is built from TRBV16 and TRBJ2-6; TRBD1 might be the D (5 bases). Germline V gene data show CDR1 as KGHSY and CDR2 as FQNENV. Trimming removed 0 bases from V and 4 bases from J, with 13 bases in between. This CDR3 spans 17 amino acids. CDR3 region: CASSQSLSRAGANVLTF. Here the CDR3 DNA reads TGTGCCAGCAGCCAATCGCTTAGCAGGGCCGGGGCCAACGTCCTGACTTTC.

The rearrangement links TRBV5-4 to TRBJ1-2; 11 bases agree with TRBD1. This CDR3 has 15 amino acids. CDR1 is SGHNT and CDR2 is YYREEE in the germline V gene (reference sequence). V dropped 0 bases and J dropped 8; count of bases not matched to a gene: 6. For the CDR3, the DNA is TGTGCCAGCAGCTTGGCCCGGGGACAGGGGGGAGGCTACACCTTC. Its translation: CASSLARGQGGGYTF.

This rearrangement joins TRBV10-3 to TRBJ1-2, with D uncertain. The germline V gene has CDR1 ENHRY and CDR2 SYGVKD. With 0 bases removed from V and 2 bases from J, the gap between germline ends came to 7 bases. This CDR3 is 14 amino acids long. Written as DNA, the CDR3 is TGTGCCATCAGTGAGTCTCGGGTGAACTATGGCTACACCTTC. Amino acid sequence: CAISESRVNYGYTF.

V and J are TRBV27 and TRBJ2-7, with 10 bases fitting TRBD1. From germline, CDR1 is MNHEY and CDR2 SMNVEV (reference sequence). Trimming took 8 bases from V and 3 from J; bases not matched to a gene: 7. The CDR3 totals 14 residues. The CDR3 nucleotides are TGTGCCAGCGGGTCCCGGGACAGGGGCTACGAGCAGTACTTC. Amino acids: CASGSRDRGYEQYF.

This chain links TRBV4-3 with TRBJ2-1; 8 bases are shared with TRBD2. The CDR3 extends over 17 amino acids. With V trimmed by 4 bases and J by 4 bases, 12 bases remained unmatched. Germline-derived CDR1 and CDR2 are LGHNA and YSLEER. DNA for the CDR3: TGCGCCAGCAGCCGTGCGCGGGGGGCCCTTTTATACAATGAGCAGTTCTTC. Translating gives CASSRARGALLYNEQFF.

Points on this clone: Other DNA sequences in this specimen translate into the identical CDR3. The chain has TRBV18 and TRBJ1-5, with no clear D. This CDR3 is 13 amino acids long. Trimming cost V 3 bases and J 5 bases, with 8 bases left between them. Germline V gene sequence: CDR1 KGHSH, CDR2 LQKENI. CDR3 sequence reads: CASSPAGDQPQHF. Here the CDR3 DNA reads TGTGCCAGCTCACCTGCGGGAGATCAGCCCCAGCATTTT.

The V and J genes are TRBV15 and TRBJ2-2, with 13 bases lining up with TRBD2. This CDR3 spans 16 amino acids. V shed 0 bases and J 8 bases; nucleotides not matched to a gene: 3. The germline V gene encodes CDR1 LNHNV and CDR2 YYDKDF (reference sequence). In DNA, the CDR3 is TGTGCCACCAGCAGAGATCGACTAGCGGGAGGTGGGGAGCTGTTTTTT. It is translated as CATSRDRLAGGGELFF.

This clone was counted only a few times. V and J are TRBV18 and TRBJ2-7, with 7 bases identical to TRBD2. Germline CDR1 is KGHSH and CDR2 is LQKENI. V was pared by 2 bases and J by 2 bases, with 9 bases of the junction left unmatched. The CDR3 consists of 16 residues. In DNA form, the CDR3 reads TGTGCCAGCTCACCATCATCCATCAGCGGGGCCTACGAGCAGTACTTC. Its translation is CASSPSSISGAYEQYF.

The chain couples TRBV11-3 to TRBJ2-7; a weak D match, TRBD2 (7 bases). This CDR3 is built from 12 residues. Germline V CDR1 and CDR2: SGHNT, YENEEA. V lost 5 bases, J lost 8 bases, and 13 bases lay in between. CDR3 sequence (DNA): TGTGCCAGCAGCCTAGGGGGGGATAAGCAGTACTTC. It is translated as CASSLGGDKQYF.

The gene calls are TRBV7-3 and TRBJ1-5; TRBD1 matches at 7 bases. The germline V gene has CDR1 SGHTA and CDR2 FQGTGA. The CDR3 length is 13 residues. The V segment lost 5 bases and the J segment 4 bases; nucleotides outside the gene matches: 2. CDR3: CASSPDRNQPQHF. DNA of the CDR3: TGTGCCAGCAGCCCGGACAGGAATCAGCCCCAGCATTTT.